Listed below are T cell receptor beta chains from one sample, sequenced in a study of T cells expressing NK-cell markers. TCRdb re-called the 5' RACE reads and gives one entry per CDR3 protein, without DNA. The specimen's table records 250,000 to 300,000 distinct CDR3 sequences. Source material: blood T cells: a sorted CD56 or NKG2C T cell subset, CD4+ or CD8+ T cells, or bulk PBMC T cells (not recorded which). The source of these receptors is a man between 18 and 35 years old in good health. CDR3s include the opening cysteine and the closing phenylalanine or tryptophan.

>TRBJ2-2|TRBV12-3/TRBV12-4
CATRGRRAHTGELFF
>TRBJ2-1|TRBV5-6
CASSLLMLAETYNEQFF
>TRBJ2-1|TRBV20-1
CSAKKTGTLRSGEQFF
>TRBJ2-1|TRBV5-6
CASSLGTLSDYRNEQFF
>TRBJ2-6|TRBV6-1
CASSEFHFSGGRSGANVLTF
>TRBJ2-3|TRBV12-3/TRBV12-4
CASSLVFTDTQYF
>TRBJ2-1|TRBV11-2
CASSSFGQGNEQFF
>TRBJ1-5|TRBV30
CAWSPGQISNQPQHF
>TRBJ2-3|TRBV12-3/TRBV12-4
CASSLFRDSKYF
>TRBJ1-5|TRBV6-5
CASRRGSNQPQHF
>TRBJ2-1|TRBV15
CATKPKDFFNEQFF
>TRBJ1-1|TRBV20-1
CSATGWGTEAFF
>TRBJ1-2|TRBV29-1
CSVSTWAGYTF
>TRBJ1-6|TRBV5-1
CASDSEDSYNSPLHF
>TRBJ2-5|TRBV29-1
CSVGLYGETQYF
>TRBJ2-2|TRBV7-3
CASSSNTLSGRGLGGELFF
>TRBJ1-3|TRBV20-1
CSARDLAGTGNTIYF
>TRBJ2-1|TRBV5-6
CASSRPSGSNEQFF
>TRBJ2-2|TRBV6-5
CASSYYAGGAGELFF
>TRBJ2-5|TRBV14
CASSRTGTGIRETQYF
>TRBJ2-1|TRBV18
CASSGGQGSLFF
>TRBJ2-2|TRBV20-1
CSAGLPRGTGELFF
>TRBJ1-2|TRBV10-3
CAISGEGDYGYTF
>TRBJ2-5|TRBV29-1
CSVDYGPEETQYF
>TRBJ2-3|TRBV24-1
CATSDLQFGKDTQYF
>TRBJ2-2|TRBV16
CASLDSPTGELFF
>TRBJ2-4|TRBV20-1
CSATFHAAKNIQYF
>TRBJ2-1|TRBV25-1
CASSFPGPNEQFF
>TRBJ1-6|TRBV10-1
CASSEQSDSPLHF
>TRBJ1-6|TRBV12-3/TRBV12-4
CASSFTGRNSPLHF
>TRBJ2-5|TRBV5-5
CASSWGDSWEETQYF
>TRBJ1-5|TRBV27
CASSHGAPNKGQPQHF
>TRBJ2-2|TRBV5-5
CASIPLGGTNTGELFF
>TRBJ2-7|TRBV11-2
CASSVGPQDRGSSYEQYF
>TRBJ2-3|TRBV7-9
CASSPDRRPTDTQYF
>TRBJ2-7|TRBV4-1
CASSQPLAGGYEQYF
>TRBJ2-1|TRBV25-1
CASSEATSEARIF
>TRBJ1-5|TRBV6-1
CASSEAGGLRQPQHF
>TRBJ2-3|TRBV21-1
CASSKAGTSNFTDTQYF
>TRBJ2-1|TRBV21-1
CASSTPGPEGNEQFF
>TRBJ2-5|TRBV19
CASASYQETQYF
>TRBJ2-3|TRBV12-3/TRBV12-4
CASSLWRNRWADTQYF
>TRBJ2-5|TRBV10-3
CAISDRRVLLETQYF
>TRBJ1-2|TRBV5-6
CASSLYNYGYTF
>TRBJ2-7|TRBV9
CASSVGPAVSSYEQYF
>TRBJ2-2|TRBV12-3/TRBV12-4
CASSLAAGGLIFSGELFF
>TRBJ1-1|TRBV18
CASSPLSGQLLGEAFF
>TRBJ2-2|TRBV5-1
CASSLGKRQGDPTGELFF
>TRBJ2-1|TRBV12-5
CASGPRTSGNEQFF
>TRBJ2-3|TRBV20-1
CSASSGRTSSTDTQYF